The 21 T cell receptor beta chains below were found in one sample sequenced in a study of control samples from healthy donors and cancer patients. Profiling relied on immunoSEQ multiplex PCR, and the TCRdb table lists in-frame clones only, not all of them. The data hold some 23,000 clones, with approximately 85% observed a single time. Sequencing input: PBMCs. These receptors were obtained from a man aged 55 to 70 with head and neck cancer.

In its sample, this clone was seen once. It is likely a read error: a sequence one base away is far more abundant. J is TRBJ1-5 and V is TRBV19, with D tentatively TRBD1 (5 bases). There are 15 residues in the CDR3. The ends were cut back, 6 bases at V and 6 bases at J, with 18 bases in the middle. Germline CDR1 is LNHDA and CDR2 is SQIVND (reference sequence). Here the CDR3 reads CASRNSWQGPQPQHF. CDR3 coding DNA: TGTGCCAGTAGGAACTCTTGGCAGGGTCCTCAGCCCCAGCATTTT. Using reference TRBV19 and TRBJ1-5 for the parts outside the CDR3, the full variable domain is DGGITQSPKYLFRKEGQNVTLSCEQNLNHDAMYWYRQDPGQGLRLIYYSQIVNDFQKGDIAEGYSVSREKKESFPLTVTSAQKNPTAFYLCASRNSWQGPQPQHFGDGTRLSIL.

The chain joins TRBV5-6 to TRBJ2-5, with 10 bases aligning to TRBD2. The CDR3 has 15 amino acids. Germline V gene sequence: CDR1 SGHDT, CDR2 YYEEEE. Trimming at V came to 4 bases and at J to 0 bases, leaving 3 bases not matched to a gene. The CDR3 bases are TGTGCCAGCAGCCCAGCGGGGGGGAACCAAGAGACCCAGTACTTC. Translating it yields CASSPAGGNQETQYF.

The CDR3 DNA sequence: TGTGCCAGCAGCTTAGATTACGGCCACTACGAGCAGTACTTC. This translates into CASSLDYGHYEQYF. The J gene is TRBJ2-7, the V gene TRBV11-2; D is ambiguous. The CDR3 spans 14 residues. Germline lookup yields CDR1 SGHAT and CDR2 FQNNGV. The ends were cut back, 0 bases at V and 3 bases at J, with 9 bases in the middle.

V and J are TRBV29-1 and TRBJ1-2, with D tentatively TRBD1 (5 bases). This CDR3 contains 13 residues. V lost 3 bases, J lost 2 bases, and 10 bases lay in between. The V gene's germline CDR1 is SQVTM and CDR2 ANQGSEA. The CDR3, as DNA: TGCAGCGTTGAGGAGGGGCCGAACTATGGCTACACCTTC. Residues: CSVEEGPNYGYTF.

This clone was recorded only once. The CDR3 region is CASSYFDEQFF. The CDR3 DNA is TGTGCCAGCAGTTACTTCGATGAGCAGTTCTTC. V gene TRBV6-2 or TRBV6-3 combines with J gene TRBJ2-1; unclear D gene. The V gene's germline CDR1 is MNHEY and CDR2 SVGEGT. Trimming removed 1 base at V and 8 bases at J, with 3 bases between. The CDR3 has 11 residues.

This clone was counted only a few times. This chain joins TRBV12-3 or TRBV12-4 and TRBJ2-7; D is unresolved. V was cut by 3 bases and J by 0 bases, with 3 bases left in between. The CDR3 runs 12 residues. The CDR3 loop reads CASSLLSYEQYF. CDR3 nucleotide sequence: TGTGCCAGCAGTTTGCTCTCCTACGAGCAGTACTTC.

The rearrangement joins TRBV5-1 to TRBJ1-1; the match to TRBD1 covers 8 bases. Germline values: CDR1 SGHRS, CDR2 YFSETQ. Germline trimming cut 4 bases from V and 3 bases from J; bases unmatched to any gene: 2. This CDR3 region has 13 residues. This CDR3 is CASSPGQDTEAFF. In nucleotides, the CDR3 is TGCGCCAGCAGCCCGGGACAGGACACTGAAGCTTTCTTT.

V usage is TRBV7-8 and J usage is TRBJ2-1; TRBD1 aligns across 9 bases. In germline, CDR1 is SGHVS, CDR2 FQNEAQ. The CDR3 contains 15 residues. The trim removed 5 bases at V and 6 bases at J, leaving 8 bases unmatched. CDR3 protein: CASSAGTGTLNEQFF. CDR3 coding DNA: TGTGCCAGCAGCGCCGGGACAGGGACCCTCAATGAGCAGTTCTTC. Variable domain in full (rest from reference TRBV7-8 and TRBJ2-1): GAGVSQSPRYKVAKRGQDVALRCDPISGHVSLFWYQQALGQGPEFLTYFQNEAQLDKSGLPSDRFFAERPEGSVSTLKIQRTQQEDSAVYLCASSAGTGTLNEQFFGPGTRLTVL.

The CDR3 spells CASSESGTSGGVQFF. The DNA for the CDR3 is TGTGCCAGCAGTGAGAGTGGGACTAGCGGGGGGGTGCAGTTCTTC. The chain links TRBV6-1 to TRBJ2-1, with 16 positions matching TRBD2. Trimming removed 3 bases from V and 12 bases from J; junction bases left unmatched: 5. Germline V lookup: CDR1 MNHNS, CDR2 SASEGT. The CDR3 has 15 residues.

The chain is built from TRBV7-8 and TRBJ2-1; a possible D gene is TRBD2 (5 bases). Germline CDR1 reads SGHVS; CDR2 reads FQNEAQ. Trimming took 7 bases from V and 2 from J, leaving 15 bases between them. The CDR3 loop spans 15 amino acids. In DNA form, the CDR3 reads TGTGCCAGCACCATAGGACGGGGTACCTACAATGAGCAGTTCTTC. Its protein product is CASTIGRGTYNEQFF.

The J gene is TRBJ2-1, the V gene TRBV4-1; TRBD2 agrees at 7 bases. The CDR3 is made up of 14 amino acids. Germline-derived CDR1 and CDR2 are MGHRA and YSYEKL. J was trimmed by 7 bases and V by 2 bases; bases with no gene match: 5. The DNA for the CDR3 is TGCGCCAGCAGCCAAAGGTGGGAGGGGAATGAGCAGTTCTTC. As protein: CASSQRWEGNEQFF.

As DNA, the CDR3 is TGTGCCAGCAGCTTAGAGAGCGGCCTCCTAAACACCATATATTTT. Translation: CASSLESGLLNTIYF. The chain recombines TRBV7-2 with TRBJ1-3; D is unclear. The CDR3 spans 15 residues. Trimming removed 1 base at V and 6 bases at J, with 13 bases between. Germline CDR1 and CDR2: SGHTA and FQGNSA.

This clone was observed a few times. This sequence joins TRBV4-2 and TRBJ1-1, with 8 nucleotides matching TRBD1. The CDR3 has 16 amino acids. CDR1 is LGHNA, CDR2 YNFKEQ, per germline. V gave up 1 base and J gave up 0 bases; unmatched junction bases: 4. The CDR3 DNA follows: TGTGCCAGCAGCCAAGGAGGACAGGGATTGAACACTGAAGCTTTCTTT. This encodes CASSQGGQGLNTEAFF.

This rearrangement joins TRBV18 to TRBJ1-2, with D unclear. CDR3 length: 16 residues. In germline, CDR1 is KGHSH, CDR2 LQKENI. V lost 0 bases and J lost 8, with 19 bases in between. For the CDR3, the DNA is TGTGCCAGCTCACCACCGGCGACTCGAGAGTCGTTCGGCTACACCTTC. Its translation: CASSPPATRESFGYTF.

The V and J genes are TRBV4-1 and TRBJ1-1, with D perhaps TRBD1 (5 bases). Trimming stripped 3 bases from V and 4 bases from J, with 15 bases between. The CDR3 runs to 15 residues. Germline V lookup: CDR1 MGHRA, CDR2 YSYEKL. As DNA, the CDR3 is TGCGCCAGCAGCCAGGGACGCGATAGTCGCACTGAAGCTTTCTTT. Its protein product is CASSQGRDSRTEAFF.

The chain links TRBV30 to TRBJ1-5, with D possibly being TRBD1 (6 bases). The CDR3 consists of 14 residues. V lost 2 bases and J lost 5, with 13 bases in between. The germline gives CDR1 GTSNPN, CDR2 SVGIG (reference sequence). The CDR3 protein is CAWSQLSGDQPQHF. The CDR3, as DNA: TGTGCCTGGAGTCAACTCTCAGGGGATCAGCCCCAGCATTTT.

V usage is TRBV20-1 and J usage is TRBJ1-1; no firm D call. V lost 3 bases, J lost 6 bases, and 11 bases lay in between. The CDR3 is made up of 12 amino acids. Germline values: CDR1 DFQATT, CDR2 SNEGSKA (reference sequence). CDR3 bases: TGCAGTGCTAGTTTGATGAAGGCTGAAGCTTTCTTT. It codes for CSASLMKAEAFF.

As DNA, the CDR3 is TGTGCCAGTAGTATAGCGGCTAGCTCCTACAATGAGCAGTTCTTC. Protein: CASSIAASSYNEQFF. This chain uses TRBV19 with TRBJ2-1; no firm D call. The CDR3 has 15 residues. V lost 1 base to trimming and J lost 0 bases, with 7 bases between them. The germline V gene has CDR1 LNHDA and CDR2 SQIVND (reference sequence).

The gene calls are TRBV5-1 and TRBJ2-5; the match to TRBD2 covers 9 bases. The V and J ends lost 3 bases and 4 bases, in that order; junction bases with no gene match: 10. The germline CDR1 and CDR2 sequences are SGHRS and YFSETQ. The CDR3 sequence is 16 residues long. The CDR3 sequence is CASSSITAGGPETQYF. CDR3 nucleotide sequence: TGCGCCAGCAGCTCGATTACAGCGGGAGGCCCAGAGACCCAGTACTTC.

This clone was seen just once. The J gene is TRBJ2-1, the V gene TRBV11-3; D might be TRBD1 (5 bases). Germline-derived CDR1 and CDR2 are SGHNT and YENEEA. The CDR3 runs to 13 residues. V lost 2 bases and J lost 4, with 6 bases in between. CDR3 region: CASSLRGYNEQFF. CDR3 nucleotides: TGTGCCAGCAGCTTAAGGGGTTACAATGAGCAGTTCTTC.

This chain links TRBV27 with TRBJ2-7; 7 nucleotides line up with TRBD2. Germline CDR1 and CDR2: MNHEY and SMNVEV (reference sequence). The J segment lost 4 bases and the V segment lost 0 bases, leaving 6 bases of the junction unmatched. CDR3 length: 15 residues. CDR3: CASSLSGREQYEQYF. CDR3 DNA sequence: TGTGCCAGCAGTTTATCAGGGCGGGAGCAGTACGAGCAGTACTTC.